The sequence of this TCR beta chain was determined in a study of shared clonotypes between healthy human individuals. Measured with immunoSEQ multiplex PCR; TCRdb has only the in-frame clones, and not every one. The sample yields some 2.3 million clones, 80% to 95% seen once. The V and J ends lost 4 bases and 5 bases respectively, with 15 bases between them. CDR3 length equals 14 residues. Germline V lookup: CDR1 MNHNS, CDR2 SASEGT. Source material: naive CD4+ T cells from PBMCs. The subset is: CD45RA+ positively selected. The sequence was collected from a man between 18 and 35 years old in good health. Some clones in this sample may be carry-over from other donors' samples. This chain joins TRBV6-1 and TRBJ2-7; D gene ambiguous. The DNA for the CDR3 is TGTGCCAGCAGTGGTAGATCACCTCTGAACGAGCAGTACTTC. Translation gives CASSGRSPLNEQYF.